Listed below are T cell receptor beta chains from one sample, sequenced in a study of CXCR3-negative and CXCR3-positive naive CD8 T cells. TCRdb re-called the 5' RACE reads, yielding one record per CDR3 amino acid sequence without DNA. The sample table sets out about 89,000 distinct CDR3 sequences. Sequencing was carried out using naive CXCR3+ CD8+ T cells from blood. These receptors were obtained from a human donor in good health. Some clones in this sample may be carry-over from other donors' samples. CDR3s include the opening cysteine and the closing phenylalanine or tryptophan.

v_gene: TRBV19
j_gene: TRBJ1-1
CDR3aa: CASSIAGHIWTEAFF

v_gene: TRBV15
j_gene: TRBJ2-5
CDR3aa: CATSEELTGGARETQYF

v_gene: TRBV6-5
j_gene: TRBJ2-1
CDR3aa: CASRPGTSGENEQFF

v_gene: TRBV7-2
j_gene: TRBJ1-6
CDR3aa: CASSLDSPLHF

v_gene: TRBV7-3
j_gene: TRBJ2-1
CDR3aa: CASSFGTGAYNEQFF

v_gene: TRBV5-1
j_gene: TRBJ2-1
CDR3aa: CASGLASWRGLHNEQFF

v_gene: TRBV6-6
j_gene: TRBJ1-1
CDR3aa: CASSYPPGTGVLVNTEAFF

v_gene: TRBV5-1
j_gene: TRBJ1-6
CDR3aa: CASSPRSRASDPLHF

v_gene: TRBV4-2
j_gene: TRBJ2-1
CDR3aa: CASSQDSSMVGNEQFF

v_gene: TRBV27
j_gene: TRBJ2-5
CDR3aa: CASSLNPRETQYF

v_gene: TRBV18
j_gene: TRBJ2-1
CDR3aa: CASSGESSYNEQFF

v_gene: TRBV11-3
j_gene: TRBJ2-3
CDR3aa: CASSLAQGEFTDTQYF

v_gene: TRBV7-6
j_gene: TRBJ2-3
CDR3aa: CASSLSLYGRGDTQYF

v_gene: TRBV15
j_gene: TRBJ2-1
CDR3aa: CATSERGVYNEQFF

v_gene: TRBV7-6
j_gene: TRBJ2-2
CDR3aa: CASSLAAGAGELFF

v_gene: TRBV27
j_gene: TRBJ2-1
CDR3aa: CASIPLDGPLTLNEQFF

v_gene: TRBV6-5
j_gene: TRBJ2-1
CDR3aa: CASSFLTSGSYNEQFF

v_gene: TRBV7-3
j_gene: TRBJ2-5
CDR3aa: CASSPSGGAETQYF

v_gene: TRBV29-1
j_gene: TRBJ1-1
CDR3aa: CSVGRNTEAFF

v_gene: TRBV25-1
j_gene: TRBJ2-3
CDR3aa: CASSHQGDTDTQYF

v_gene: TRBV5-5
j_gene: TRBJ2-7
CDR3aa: CASSERTDSFGQYF

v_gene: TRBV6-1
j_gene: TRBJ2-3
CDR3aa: CASLDEDTQYF

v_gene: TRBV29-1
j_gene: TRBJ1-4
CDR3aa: CSVILPGLKDEKLFF

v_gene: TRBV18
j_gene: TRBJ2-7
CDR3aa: CASSPRDRFPYEQYF

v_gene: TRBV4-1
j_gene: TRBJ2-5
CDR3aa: CASSQEIFGQGTQYF

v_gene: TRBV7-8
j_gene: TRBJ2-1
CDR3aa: CASSLGGLRNEQFF

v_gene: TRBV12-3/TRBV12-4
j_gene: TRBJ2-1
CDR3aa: CASSSGSNEQFF